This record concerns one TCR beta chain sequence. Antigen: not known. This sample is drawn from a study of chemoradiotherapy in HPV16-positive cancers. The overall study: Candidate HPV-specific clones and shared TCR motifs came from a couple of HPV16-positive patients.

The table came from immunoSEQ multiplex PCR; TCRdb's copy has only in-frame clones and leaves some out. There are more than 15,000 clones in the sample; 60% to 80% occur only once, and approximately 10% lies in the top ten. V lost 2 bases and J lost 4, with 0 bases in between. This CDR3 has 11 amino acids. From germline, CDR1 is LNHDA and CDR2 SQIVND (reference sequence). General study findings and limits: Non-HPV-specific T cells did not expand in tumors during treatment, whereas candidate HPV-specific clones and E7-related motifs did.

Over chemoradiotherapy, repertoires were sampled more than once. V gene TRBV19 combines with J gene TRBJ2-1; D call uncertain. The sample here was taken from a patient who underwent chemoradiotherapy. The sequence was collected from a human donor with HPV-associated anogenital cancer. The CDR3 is CASSIYNEQFF. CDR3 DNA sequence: TGTGCCAGTAGTATATACAATGAGCAGTTCTTC.